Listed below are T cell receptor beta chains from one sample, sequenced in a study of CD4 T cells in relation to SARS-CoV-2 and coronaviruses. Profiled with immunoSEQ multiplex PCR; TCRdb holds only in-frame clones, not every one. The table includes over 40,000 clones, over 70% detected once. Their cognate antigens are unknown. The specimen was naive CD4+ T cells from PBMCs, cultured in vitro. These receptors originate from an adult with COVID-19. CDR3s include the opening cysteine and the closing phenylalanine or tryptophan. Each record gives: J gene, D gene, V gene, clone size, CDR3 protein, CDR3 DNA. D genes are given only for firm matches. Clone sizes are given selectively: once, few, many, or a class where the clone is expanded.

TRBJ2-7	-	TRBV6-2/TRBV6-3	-	CASSYSASSFSYEQYF	TGTGCCAGCAGTTACTCGGCGTCCAGCTTCTCCTACGAGCAGTACTTC
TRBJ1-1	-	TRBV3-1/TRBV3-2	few	CASSQDEGLITEAFF	TGTGCCAGCAGCCAAGATGAGGGGCTAATCACTGAAGCTTTCTTT
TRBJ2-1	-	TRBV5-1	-	CASSLGGYNEQFF	TGCGCCAGCAGCTTGGGTGGCTACAATGAGCAGTTCTTC
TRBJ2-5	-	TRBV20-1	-	CSASIRRETQYF	TGCAGTGCTAGTATCAGGAGAGAGACCCAGTACTTC
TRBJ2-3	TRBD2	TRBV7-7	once	CASSPLAGGTDTQYF	TGTGCTAGCAGCCCACTAGCGGGAGGCACAGATACGCAGTATTTT
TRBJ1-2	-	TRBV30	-	CAWTRFGGYTF	TGTGCCTGGACGAGGTTTGGGGGCTACACCTTC
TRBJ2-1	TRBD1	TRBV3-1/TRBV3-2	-	CASFGSGTGYRNEQFF	TGTGCCAGCTTTGGGTCTGGGACAGGGTATAGGAATGAGCAGTTCTTC
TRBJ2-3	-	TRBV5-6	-	CASSLRLSTDTQYF	TGTGCCAGCAGCTTGCGACTAAGCACAGATACGCAGTATTTT
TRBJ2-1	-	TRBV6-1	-	CASSESLVNEQFF	TGTGCCAGCAGTGAAAGTCTGGTCAATGAGCAGTTCTTC
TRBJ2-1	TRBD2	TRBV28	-	CASSSNPGLANEQFF	TGTGCCAGCAGTTCTAATCCGGGACTAGCGAATGAGCAGTTCTTC
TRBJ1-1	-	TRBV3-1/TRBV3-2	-	CASSRGGRSTEAFF	TGTGCCAGCAGCCGTGGGGGCCGGAGCACTGAAGCTTTCTTT
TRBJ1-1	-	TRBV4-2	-	CASRGLTRRHTEAFF	TGTGCCAGCCGAGGGCTAACCCGGAGGCACACTGAAGCTTTCTTT
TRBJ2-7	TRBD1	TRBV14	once	CASSQENTGTGLNYEQYF	TGTGCCAGCAGCCAAGAAAACACCGGGACAGGTTTAAACTACGAGCAGTACTTC
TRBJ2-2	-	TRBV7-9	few	CASSFPDRGTNTGELFF	TGTGCCAGCAGCTTCCCTGACCGGGGAACGAACACCGGGGAGCTGTTTTTT
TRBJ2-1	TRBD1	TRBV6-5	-	CASSTRGTGVNEQFF	TGTGCCAGCAGTACACGAGGGACAGGAGTCAATGAGCAGTTCTTC
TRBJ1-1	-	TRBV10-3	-	CAIRPGTGDTEAFF	TGTGCCATCAGACCAGGGACTGGGGACACTGAAGCTTTCTTT
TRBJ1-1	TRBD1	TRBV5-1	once	CASSPRGSGTGEATEAFF	TGCGCCAGCAGCCCCCGGGGCTCGGGGACAGGGGAGGCCACTGAAGCTTTCTTT
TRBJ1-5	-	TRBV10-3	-	CAISESRDQPQHF	TGTGCCATCAGTGAGTCTAGGGATCAGCCCCAGCATTTT
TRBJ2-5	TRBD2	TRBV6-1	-	CASSDRTSGRARGAQYF	TGTGCCAGCAGTGATAGGACTAGCGGGAGGGCCCGGGGAGCCCAGTACTTC
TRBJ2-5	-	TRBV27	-	CASSLIGGRGETQYF	TGTGCCAGCAGTTTGATAGGGGGGAGGGGAGAGACCCAGTACTTC
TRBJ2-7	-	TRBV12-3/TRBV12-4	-	CASSFGRDHEQYF	TGTGCCAGCAGTTTTGGAAGGGACCACGAGCAGTACTTC
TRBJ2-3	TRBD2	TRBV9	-	CASSVALAEFSTDTQYF	TGTGCCAGCAGCGTAGCGCTAGCGGAATTTAGCACAGATACGCAGTATTTT
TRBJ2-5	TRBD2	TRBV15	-	CATSRDTGLGRQETQYF	TGTGCCACCAGCAGAGATACGGGACTAGGGAGGCAAGAGACCCAGTACTTC
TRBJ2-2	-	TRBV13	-	CASSFSGQRNTGELFF	TGTGCCAGCAGCTTTTCGGGACAAAGGAACACCGGGGAGCTGTTTTTT